This T cell receptor beta chain was identified in a study of identical twins. Study-wide results and limits: The study drew conclusions from cross-sectional statistical analysis, not from following the same donors. Zero-insertion analyses were open to partial confounding by invariant MAIT and iNKT cells. Beta clonotypes that were abundant in cord blood contained fewer insertions, a pattern absent from memory repertoires.

Addition of a universal primer site occurred through template switching, and cDNA carried unique molecular identifiers. TCRdb processed the 5' RACE reads anew with MiXCR; each CDR3 protein has one entry. Found here are 450,000 to 600,000 distinct CDR3 sequences, around 22% of them singletons; the top ten hold approximately 0.5%. This clonotype was counted once. The antigen is not known. This CDR3 spans 10 amino acids. Germline V CDR1 and CDR2: SQVTM, ANQGSEA. V lost 8 bases and J lost 9, with 11 bases in between. These same records also appear under a second study, on yellow fever vaccine responses in identical twins.

The receptor's source is a woman between 18 and 30 years old in good health. Input material: CD4+ T cells sorted from blood. This chain links TRBV29-1 with TRBJ2-1; D is perhaps TRBD1 or TRBD2 (5 bases each). CDR3 region: CSLLGTEQFF. In nucleotides, the CDR3 is TGCAGCTTACTGGGGACTGAGCAGTTCTTC.